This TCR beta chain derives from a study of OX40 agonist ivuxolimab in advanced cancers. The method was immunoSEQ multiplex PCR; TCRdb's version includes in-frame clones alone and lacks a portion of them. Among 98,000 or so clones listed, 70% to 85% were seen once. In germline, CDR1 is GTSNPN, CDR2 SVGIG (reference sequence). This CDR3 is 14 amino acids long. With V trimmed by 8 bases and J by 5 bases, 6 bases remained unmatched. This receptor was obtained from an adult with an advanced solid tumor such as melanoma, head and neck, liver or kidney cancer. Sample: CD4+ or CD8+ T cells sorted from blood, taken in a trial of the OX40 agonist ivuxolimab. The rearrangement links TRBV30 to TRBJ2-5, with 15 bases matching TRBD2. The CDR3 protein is CAGTSGRYRETQYF. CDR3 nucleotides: TGTGCCGGGACTAGCGGGAGGTATAGGGAGACCCAGTACTTC.